There are many counts of the clone carrying this T cell receptor (beta chain). Its antigen is still unknown. Patients with ophthalmopathy all had a Clinical Activity Score of at least 3, a NOSPECS grade of at least 4 and duration under 3 months. Exclusion of patients followed from uncontrolled infection, other autoimmune disease, pregnancy or lactation. Thyroid ultrasound, orbital computed tomography, clinical symptoms, and serum thyroxine and TRAb underpinned diagnoses. Trimming stripped 7 bases from V and 3 bases from J, with 15 bases between. CDR3 length: 13 amino acids. The germline V gene encodes CDR1 SQVTM and CDR2 ANQGSEA. This sample is part of a study of T cells in Graves' hyperthyroidism and ophthalmopathy. Study-level results: Also found in blood were most expanded thyroid clonotypes above 0.001.

TCR beta CDR3 regions were amplified from RNA transcripts. The TCR CDR3 first-round RT-PCR relied on the HTBI primer set. TCRdb reprocessed the multiplex PCR reads with MiXCR, giving one entry per CDR3 protein. The data hold about 500,000 distinct CDR3 sequences, with 15% to 20% observed a single time. The sequenced sample consisted of blood. This sequence was found in a woman aged 30 to 39 with Graves' ophthalmopathy. The V call is TRBV29-1, the J call TRBJ1-1; no clear D. The CDR3, as DNA: TGCAGCGCCACCCCATTGGTTGACACTGAAGCTTTCTTT. Its protein product is CSATPLVDTEAFF. The full variable domain, in which reference TRBV29-1 and TRBJ1-1 provide the parts outside the CDR3, is SAVISQKPSRDICQRGTSLTIQCQVDSQVTMMFWYRQQPGQSLTLIATANQGSEATYESGFVIDKFPISRPNLTFSTLTVSNMSPEDSSIYLCSATPLVDTEAFFGQGTRLTVV.